This T cell receptor (beta chain) is drawn from a study of identical twins. Whole-study findings and limits: The models gave estimates that fell short of the out-of-frame TCR alpha sharing seen in monozygotic twins. Twins' excess sharing was less marked for out-of-frame beta sequences.

The sample holds a few counts of this clonotype. What it binds is not known. Via MiXCR, TCRdb re-called the 5' RACE reads, giving one row per CDR3 protein. The repertoire holds around 250,000 distinct CDR3 sequences, with more than 9.5% as singletons. Germline V gene sequence: CDR1 SEHNR, CDR2 FQNEAQ (reference sequence). V dropped 5 bases and J dropped 7; count of bases not matched to a gene: 5. This CDR3 has 12 residues. This sample also belongs to another study, concerning yellow fever vaccine responses in identical twins.

Sequenced: memory (CD45RO+) T cells sorted from blood. The TCR was taken from a woman younger than 35 in good health. V gene TRBV7-9 combines with J gene TRBJ2-7; TRBD2 agrees at 7 bases. The CDR3 DNA reads as TGTGCCAGCAGCCCGCCTAGCGGTGAGCAGTACTTC. Protein: CASSPPSGEQYF.